The sequence of this TCR beta chain was determined in a study of blood T cells in healthy people across ages. Points from the study as a whole: Reliance upon unsorted PBMCs precluded definitive naive versus antigen-experienced comparison.

Points on this clonotype: Its target is unknown.

Germline lookup yields CDR1 SGHRS and CDR2 YFSETQ. With 1 base clipped from V and 5 bases from J, the junction kept 10 bases outside the gene matches. CDR3 length: 16 amino acids. Then a second PCR, running about 6 to 12 cycles, was carried out with a sample-barcoded 5' primer and a J-beta primer mix. TCRdb re-derived calls from the 5' RACE reads in MiXCR, one entry per CDR3 protein. The sample holds around 650,000 distinct CDR3 sequences, roughly 32% seen once. The sample taken for sequencing was blood. The gene calls are TRBV5-1 and TRBJ1-1, with 8 bases that match TRBD1. The clonotype originates from an elderly woman in good health. In DNA, the CDR3 is TGCGCCAGCAGCTTGAAGGCAGGGGGCGGAGGGACTGAAGCTTTCTTT. Translating it yields CASSLKAGGGGTEAFF. Full variable domain (missing parts from reference TRBV5-1 and TRBJ1-1): KAGVTQTPRYLIKTRGQQVTLSCSPISGHRSVSWYQQTPGQGLQFLFEYFSETQRNKGNFPGRFSGRQFSNSRSEMNVSTLELGDSALYLCASSLKAGGGGTEAFFGQGTRLTVV.